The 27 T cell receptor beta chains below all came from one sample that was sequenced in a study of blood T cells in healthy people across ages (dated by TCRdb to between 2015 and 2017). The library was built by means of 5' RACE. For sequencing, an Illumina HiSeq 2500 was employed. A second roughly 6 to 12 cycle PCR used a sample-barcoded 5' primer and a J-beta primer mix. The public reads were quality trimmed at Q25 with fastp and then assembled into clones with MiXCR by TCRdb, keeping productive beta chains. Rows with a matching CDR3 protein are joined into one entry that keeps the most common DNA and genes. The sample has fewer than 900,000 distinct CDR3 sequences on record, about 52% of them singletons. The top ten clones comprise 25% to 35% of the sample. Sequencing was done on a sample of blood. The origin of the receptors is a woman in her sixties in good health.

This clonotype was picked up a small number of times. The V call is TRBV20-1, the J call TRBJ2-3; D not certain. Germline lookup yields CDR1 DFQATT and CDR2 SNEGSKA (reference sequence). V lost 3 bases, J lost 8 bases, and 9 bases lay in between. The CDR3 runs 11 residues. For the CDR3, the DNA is TGCAGTGCTAGTCGCAAGGGTACGCAGTATTTT. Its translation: CSASRKGTQYF.

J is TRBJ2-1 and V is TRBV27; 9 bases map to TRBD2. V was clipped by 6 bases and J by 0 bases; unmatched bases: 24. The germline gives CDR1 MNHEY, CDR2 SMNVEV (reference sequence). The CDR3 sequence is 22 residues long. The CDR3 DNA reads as TGTGCCAGCAGGCAGAACTTCCTAGCGGGGAGCAGAAGCCTCAGCTCCTACAATGAGCAGTTCTTC. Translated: CASRQNFLAGSRSLSSYNEQFF.

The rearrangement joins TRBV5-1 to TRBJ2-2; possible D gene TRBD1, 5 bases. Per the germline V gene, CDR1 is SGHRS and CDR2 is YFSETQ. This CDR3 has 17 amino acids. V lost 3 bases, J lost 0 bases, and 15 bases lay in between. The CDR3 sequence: CASSSQRQRPNTGELFF. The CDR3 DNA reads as TGCGCCAGCAGCTCCCAACGACAGCGACCGAACACCGGGGAGCTGTTTTTT.

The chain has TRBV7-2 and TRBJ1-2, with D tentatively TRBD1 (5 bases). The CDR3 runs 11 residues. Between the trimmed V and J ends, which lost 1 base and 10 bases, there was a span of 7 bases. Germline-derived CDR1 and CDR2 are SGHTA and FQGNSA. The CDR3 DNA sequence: TGTGCCAGCAGCTTAGGGGGCCACTACACCTTC. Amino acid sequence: CASSLGGHYTF.

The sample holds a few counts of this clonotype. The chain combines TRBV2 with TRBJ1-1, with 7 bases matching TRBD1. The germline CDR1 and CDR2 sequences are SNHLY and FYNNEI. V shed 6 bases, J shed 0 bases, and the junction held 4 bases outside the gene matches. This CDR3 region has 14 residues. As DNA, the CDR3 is TGTGCCAGCAGGTACAGGGGCATGAACACTGAAGCTTTCTTT. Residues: CASRYRGMNTEAFF.

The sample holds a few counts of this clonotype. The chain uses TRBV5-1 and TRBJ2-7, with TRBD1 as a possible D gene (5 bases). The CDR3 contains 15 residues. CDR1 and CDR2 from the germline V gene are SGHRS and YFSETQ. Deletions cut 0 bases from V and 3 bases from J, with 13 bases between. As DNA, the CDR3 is TGCGCCAGCAGCTTGGTAGCAGGGATGCTCTACGAGCAGTACTTC. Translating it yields CASSLVAGMLYEQYF. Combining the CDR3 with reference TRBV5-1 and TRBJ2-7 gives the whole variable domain KAGVTQTPRYLIKTRGQQVTLSCSPISGHRSVSWYQQTPGQGLQFLFEYFSETQRNKGNFPGRFSGRQFSNSRSEMNVSTLELGDSALYLCASSLVAGMLYEQYFGPGTRLTVT.

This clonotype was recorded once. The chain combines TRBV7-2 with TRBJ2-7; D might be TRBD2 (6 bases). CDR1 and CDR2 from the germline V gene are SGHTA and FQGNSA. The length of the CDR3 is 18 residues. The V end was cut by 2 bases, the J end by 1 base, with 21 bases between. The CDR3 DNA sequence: TGTGCCAGCAGCTTAATGGGCTGGGGGGACGAACGATCCTACGAGCAGTACTTC. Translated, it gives CASSLMGWGDERSYEQYF.

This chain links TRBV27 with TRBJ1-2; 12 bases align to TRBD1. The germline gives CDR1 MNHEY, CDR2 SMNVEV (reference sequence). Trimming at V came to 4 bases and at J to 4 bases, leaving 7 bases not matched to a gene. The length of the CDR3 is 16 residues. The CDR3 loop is CASSSSPGQGAYGYTF. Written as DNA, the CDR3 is TGTGCCAGCAGTTCGAGTCCGGGACAGGGGGCCTATGGCTACACCTTC.

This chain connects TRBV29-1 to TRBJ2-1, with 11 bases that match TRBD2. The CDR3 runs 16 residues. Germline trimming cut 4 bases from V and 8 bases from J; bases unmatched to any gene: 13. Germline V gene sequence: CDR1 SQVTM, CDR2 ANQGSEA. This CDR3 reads CSVVPPTSGSKYEQFF. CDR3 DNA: TGCAGCGTTGTCCCCCCTACTAGCGGGAGTAAATATGAGCAGTTCTTC.

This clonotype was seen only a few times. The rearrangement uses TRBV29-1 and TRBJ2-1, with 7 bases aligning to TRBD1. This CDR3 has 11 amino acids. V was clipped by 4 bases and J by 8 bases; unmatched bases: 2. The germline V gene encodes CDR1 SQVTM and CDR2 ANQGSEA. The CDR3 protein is CSVGQGHEQFF. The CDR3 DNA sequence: TGCAGCGTTGGACAGGGCCATGAGCAGTTCTTC.

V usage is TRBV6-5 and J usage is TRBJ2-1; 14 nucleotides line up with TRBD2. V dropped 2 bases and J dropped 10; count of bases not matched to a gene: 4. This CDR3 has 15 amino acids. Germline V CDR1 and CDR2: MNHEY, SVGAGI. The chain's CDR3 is CASSYGTSGRGEQFF. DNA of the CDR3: TGTGCCAGCAGTTACGGGACTAGCGGGAGAGGGGAGCAGTTCTTC.

CDR3 nucleotide sequence: TGTGCCAGCAGCGCTATCGGGACCCAAGAGACCCAGTACTTC. This sequence encodes CASSAIGTQETQYF. The genes are TRBV3-1 and TRBJ2-5; either TRBD1 or TRBD2 may supply D (5 bases each). Germline V gene data show CDR1 as LGHDT and CDR2 as YNNKEL (reference sequence). V lost 5 bases to trimming and J lost 1 base, with 11 bases between them. The length of the CDR3 is 14 residues.

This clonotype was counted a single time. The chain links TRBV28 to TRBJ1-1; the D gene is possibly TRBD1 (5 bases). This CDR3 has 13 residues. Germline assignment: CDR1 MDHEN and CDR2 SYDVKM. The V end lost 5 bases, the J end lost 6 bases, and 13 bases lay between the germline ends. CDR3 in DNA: TGTGCCAGCAGTCCGGGGGGGAGGGCTGAAGCTTTCTTT. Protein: CASSPGGRAEAFF.

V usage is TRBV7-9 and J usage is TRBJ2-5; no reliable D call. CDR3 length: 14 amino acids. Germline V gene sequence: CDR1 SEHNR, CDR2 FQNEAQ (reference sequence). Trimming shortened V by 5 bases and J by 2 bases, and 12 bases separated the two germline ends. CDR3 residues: CASSKNSGQETQYF. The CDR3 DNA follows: TGTGCCAGCAGCAAGAATAGTGGGCAAGAGACCCAGTACTTC.

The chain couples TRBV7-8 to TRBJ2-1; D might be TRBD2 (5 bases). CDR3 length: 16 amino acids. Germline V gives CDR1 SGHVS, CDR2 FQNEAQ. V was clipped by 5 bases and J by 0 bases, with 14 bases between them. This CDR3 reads CASSRLAGNSYNEQFF. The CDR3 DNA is TGTGCCAGCAGCCGCTTAGCCGGGAACTCCTACAATGAGCAGTTCTTC. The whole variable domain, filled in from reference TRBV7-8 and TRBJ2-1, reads GAGVSQSPRYKVAKRGQDVALRCDPISGHVSLFWYQQALGQGPEFLTYFQNEAQLDKSGLPSDRFFAERPEGSVSTLKIQRTQQEDSAVYLCASSRLAGNSYNEQFFGPGTRLTVL.

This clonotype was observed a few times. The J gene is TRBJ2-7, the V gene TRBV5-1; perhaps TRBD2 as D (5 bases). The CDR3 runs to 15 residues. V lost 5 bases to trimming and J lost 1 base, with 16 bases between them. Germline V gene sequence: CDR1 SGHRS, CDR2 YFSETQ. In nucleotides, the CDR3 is TGCGCCAGCAGGCGGGCCGTTCAGGAATCCTACGAGCAGTACTTC. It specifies CASRRAVQESYEQYF. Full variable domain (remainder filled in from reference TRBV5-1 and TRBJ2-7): KAGVTQTPRYLIKTRGQQVTLSCSPISGHRSVSWYQQTPGQGLQFLFEYFSETQRNKGNFPGRFSGRQFSNSRSEMNVSTLELGDSALYLCASRRAVQESYEQYFGPGTRLTVT.

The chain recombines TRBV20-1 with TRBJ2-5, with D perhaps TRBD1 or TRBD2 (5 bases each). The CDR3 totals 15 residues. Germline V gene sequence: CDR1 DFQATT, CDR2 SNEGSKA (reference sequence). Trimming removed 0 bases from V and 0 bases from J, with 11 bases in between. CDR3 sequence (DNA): TGCAGTGCTAGAGAGAGACAGCGGTACCAAGAGACCCAGTACTTC. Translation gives CSARERQRYQETQYF.

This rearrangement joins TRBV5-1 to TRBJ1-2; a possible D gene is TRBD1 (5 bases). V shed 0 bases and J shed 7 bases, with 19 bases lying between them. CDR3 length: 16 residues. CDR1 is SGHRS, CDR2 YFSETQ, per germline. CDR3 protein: CASSLDSRAVPGGYTF. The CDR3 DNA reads TGCGCCAGCAGCTTGGATAGCAGGGCGGTCCCAGGTGGCTACACCTTC. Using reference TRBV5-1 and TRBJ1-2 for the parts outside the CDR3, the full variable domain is KAGVTQTPRYLIKTRGQQVTLSCSPISGHRSVSWYQQTPGQGLQFLFEYFSETQRNKGNFPGRFSGRQFSNSRSEMNVSTLELGDSALYLCASSLDSRAVPGGYTFGSGTRLTVV.

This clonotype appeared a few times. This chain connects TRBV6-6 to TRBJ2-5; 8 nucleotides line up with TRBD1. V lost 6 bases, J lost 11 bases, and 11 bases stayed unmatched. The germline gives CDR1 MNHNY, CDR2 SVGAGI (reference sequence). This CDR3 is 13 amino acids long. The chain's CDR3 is CASSPVGQVGQYF. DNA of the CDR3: TGTGCCAGCAGCCCCGTGGGACAGGTCGGGCAGTACTTC.

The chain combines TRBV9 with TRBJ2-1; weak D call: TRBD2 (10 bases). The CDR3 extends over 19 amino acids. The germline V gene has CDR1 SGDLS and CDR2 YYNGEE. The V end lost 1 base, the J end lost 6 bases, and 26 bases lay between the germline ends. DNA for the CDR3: TGTGCCAGCAGCGTATCCGGGACAGGGTGGACTAGCGGCCCCAATGAGCAGTTCTTC. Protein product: CASSVSGTGWTSGPNEQFF.

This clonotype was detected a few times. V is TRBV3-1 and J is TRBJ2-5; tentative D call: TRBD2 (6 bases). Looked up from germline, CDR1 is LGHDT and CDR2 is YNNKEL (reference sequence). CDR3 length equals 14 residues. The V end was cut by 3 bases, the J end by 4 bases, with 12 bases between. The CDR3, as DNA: TGTGCCAGCAGCCACCTCGCGGGAACAGAGACCCAGTACTTC. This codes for CASSHLAGTETQYF.

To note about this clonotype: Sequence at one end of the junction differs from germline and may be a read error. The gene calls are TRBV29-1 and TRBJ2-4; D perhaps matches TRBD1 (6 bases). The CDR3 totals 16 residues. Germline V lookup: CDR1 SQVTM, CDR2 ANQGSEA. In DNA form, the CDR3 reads TGCAGCGTTCAAGAACAGGGATGGGGAATCAAAAACATTCAGTACTTC. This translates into CSVQEQGWGIKNIQYF.

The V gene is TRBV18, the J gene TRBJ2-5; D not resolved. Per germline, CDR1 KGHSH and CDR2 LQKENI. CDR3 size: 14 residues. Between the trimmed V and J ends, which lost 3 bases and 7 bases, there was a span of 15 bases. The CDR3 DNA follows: TGTGCCAGCTCACCGACAAGCGATTGGGTGACCCAGTACTTC. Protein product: CASSPTSDWVTQYF.

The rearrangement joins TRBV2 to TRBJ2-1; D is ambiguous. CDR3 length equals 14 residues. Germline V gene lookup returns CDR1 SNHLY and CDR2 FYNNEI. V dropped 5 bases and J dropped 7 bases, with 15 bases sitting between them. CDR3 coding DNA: TGTGCCAGCAGTCCCGCCTTTCCGGTAAATGAGCAGTTCTTC. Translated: CASSPAFPVNEQFF.

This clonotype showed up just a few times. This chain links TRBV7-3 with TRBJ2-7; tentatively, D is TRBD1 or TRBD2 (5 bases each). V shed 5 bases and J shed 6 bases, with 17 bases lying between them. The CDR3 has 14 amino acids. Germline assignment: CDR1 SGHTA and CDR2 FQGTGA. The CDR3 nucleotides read TGTGCCAGCAGCCCGGGACCCGCGGTAGGCGAGCAGTACTTC. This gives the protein CASSPGPAVGEQYF. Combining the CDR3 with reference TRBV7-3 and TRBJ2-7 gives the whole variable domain GAGVSQTPSNKVTEKGKYVELRCDPISGHTALYWYRQSLGQGPEFLIYFQGTGAADDSGLPNDRFFAVRPEGSVSTLKIQRTERGDSAVYLCASSPGPAVGEQYFGPGTRLTVT.

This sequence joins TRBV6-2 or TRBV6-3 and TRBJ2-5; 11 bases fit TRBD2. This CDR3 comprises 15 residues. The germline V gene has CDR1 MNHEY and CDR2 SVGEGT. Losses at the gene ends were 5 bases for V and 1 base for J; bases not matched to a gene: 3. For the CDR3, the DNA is TGTGCCAGCAGTCGGGGACTAGCGGCCCAAGAGACCCAGTACTTC. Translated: CASSRGLAAQETQYF.

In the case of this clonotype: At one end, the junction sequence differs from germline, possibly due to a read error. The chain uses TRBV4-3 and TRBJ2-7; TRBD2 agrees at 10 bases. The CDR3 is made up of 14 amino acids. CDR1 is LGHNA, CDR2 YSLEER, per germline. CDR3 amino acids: CAGSLASGGGKQYF. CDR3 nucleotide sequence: TGCGCCGGCAGCCTCGCTAGCGGGGGCGGGAAGCAGTACTTC.